Below, 3 T cell receptor beta chains from the same sample are listed, as sequenced in a study of response to subunit inactivated influenza vaccine. TCRdb passed the RT-PCR reads through MiXCR, listing each CDR3 protein once. Of just over 300,000 distinct CDR3 sequences in the sample, around a fifth were seen once. Sequenced here: PBMCs from blood, sampled approximately 20 months after vaccination. These receptors came from a man aged 45 to 70 who received an inactivated influenza vaccine.

This clonotype was seen only a few times. This rearrangement joins TRBV25-1 to TRBJ2-7, with a tentative D call TRBD1 (6 bases). The CDR3 is 14 residues long. From germline, CDR1 is MGHDK and CDR2 SYGVNS. Trimming removed 5 bases at V and 4 bases at J, with 15 bases between. CDR3 protein: CASSPWGQYYEQYF. CDR3 DNA: TGTGCCAGCAGTCCCTGGGGGCAGTATTACGAGCAGTACTTC.

The genes are TRBV20-1 and TRBJ2-7; 7 positions match TRBD1. After removal of 0 bases from V and 4 bases from J, the junction contained 6 bases not matched to a gene. Germline V gene lookup returns CDR1 DFQATT and CDR2 SNEGSKA (reference sequence). CDR3 length: 14 residues. The CDR3 here is CSARDGHRGYEQYF. CDR3 nucleotide sequence: TGCAGTGCTAGAGATGGCCACAGGGGTTACGAGCAGTACTTC.

This clonotype was observed at least ten times. The J gene is TRBJ1-2, the V gene TRBV12-3 or TRBV12-4, with D perhaps TRBD1 (6 bases). V shed 4 bases and J shed 4 bases, with 16 bases lying between them. The CDR3 contains 15 residues. The CDR3 sequence: CASSSRQAVVYGYTF. CDR3 in DNA: TGTGCCAGCAGTTCCAGACAGGCGGTGGTCTATGGCTACACCTTC.